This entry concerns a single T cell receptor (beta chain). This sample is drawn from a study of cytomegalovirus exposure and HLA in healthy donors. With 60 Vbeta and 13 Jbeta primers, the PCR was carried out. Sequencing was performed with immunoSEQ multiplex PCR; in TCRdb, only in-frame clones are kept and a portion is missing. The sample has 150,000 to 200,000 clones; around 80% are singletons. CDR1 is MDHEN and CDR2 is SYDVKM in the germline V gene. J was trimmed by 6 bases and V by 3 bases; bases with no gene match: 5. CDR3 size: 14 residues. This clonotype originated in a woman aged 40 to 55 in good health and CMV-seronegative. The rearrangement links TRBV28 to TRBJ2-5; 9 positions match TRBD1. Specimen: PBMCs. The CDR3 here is CASSLVGTGKTQYF. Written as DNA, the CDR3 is TGTGCCAGCAGTTTGGTAGGGACAGGGAAGACCCAGTACTTC.